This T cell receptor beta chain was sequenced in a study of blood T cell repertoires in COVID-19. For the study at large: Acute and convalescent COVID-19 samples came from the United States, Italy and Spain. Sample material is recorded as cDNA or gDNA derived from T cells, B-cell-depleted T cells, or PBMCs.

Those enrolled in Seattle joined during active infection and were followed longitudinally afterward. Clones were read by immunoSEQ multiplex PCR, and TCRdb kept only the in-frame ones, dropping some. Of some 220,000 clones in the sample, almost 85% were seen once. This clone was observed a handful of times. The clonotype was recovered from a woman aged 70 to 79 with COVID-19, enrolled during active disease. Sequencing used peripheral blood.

As DNA, the CDR3 is TGTGCCAGCACGGGGGGGCTTGGCACTGAAGCTTTCTTT. This codes for CASTGGLGTEAFF. The rearrangement links TRBV6-5 to TRBJ1-1, with TRBD1 as a possible D gene (6 bases). The germline V and J ends were trimmed by 7 bases and 4 bases, with 13 bases remaining between them. The CDR3 has 13 residues. In germline, CDR1 is MNHEY, CDR2 SVGAGI.